These 23 T cell receptor beta chains were sequenced from one sample in a study of blood T cell repertoires in COVID-19. This table comes from immunoSEQ multiplex PCR, and its TCRdb copy is limited to in-frame clones, with some not included. The sample consists of roughly 100,000 clones, approximately 89% of them appearing once. Material: peripheral blood. The source of these receptors is an elderly woman in a cohort sampled during active COVID-19.

The V gene is TRBV5-4, the J gene TRBJ2-1; a possible D gene is TRBD2 (6 bases). Trimming took 5 bases from V and 8 from J, leaving 14 bases between them. The CDR3 has 13 residues. Germline assignment: CDR1 SGHNT and CDR2 YYREEE (reference sequence). The CDR3 coding sequence is TGTGCCAGCAGGACCTCGGGGGACCATGAGCAGTTCTTC. Residues: CASRTSGDHEQFF.

The chain recombines TRBV5-5 with TRBJ2-7; no reliable D call. This CDR3 region has 11 residues. Germline loops: CDR1 SGHKS, CDR2 YYEKEE (reference sequence). Trimming shortened V by 2 bases and J by 6 bases, and 6 bases separated the two germline ends. DNA for the CDR3: TGTGCCAGCAGCTTACTCGTCGAGCAGTACTTC. This sequence encodes CASSLLVEQYF.

V and J are TRBV3-1 (or the pseudogene TRBV3-2) and TRBJ1-3; D not resolved. CDR3 length: 15 residues. From germline, CDR1 is LGHDT and CDR2 YNNKEL (reference sequence). V was clipped by 1 base and J by 4 bases, with 11 bases between them. The CDR3 spells CASSQVSGRGNTIYF. The CDR3 nucleotides read TGTGCCAGCAGCCAAGTATCGGGGAGAGGAAACACCATATATTTT.

The J gene is TRBJ2-2, the V gene TRBV5-6; 8 positions match TRBD2. J gave up 1 base and V 0 bases, and 5 bases lay outside the gene matches. CDR3 length: 17 residues. Germline V lookup: CDR1 SGHDT, CDR2 YYEEEE. DNA of the CDR3: TGTGCCAGCAGCTTGGAAGGGCTAGCGGGGAACACCGGGGAGCTGTTTTTT. As protein: CASSLEGLAGNTGELFF.

This clone appeared a single time. The gene calls are TRBV12-3 or TRBV12-4 and TRBJ1-5; no clear D. The ends were cut back, 1 base at V and 7 bases at J, with 8 bases in the middle. The CDR3 is 13 amino acids. CDR3 bases: TGTGCCAGCAGTTTAGATCGGGAACAGCCCCAGCATTTT. This sequence encodes CASSLDREQPQHF.

This chain joins TRBV5-1 and TRBJ2-1; a weak D match, TRBD2 (7 bases). The CDR3 length is 16 residues. Germline V CDR1 and CDR2: SGHRS, YFSETQ. V gave up 2 bases and J gave up 0 bases, with 12 bases separating them. The CDR3 DNA follows: TGCGCCAGCAGCTTTGGGGGAGGGGGCTCCTACAATGAGCAGTTCTTC. Translation gives CASSFGGGGSYNEQFF.

The genes are TRBV5-1 and TRBJ2-7, with 7 bases fitting TRBD1. Looked up from germline, CDR1 is SGHRS and CDR2 is YFSETQ. This CDR3 is 14 amino acids long. J was trimmed by 6 bases and V by 1 base; bases with no gene match: 7. The DNA for the CDR3 is TGCGCCAGCAGCTTGTGGACAGGCAGTCTCGAGCAGTACTTC. It codes for CASSLWTGSLEQYF.

The gene calls are TRBV5-1 and TRBJ2-3; weak D call: TRBD2 (6 bases). The V gene's germline CDR1 is SGHRS and CDR2 YFSETQ. Trimming removed 2 bases from V and 1 base from J, with 14 bases in between. The CDR3 is 16 amino acids. Written as DNA, the CDR3 is TGCGCCAGCAGCTTCACGGGGGAGCGGGGCACAGATACGCAGTATTTT. It encodes CASSFTGERGTDTQYF.

The V and J genes are TRBV7-2 and TRBJ2-1; 7 bases map to TRBD2. From germline, CDR1 is SGHTA and CDR2 FQGNSA. The V gene end was trimmed by 5 bases and the J gene end by 7 bases; junction bases not matched to a gene: 14. The CDR3 is 16 amino acids. The CDR3 loop reads CASSPSSGWQGNEQFF. CDR3 coding DNA: TGTGCCAGCAGCCCATCTAGCGGTTGGCAGGGAAATGAGCAGTTCTTC.

The rearrangement joins TRBV6-5 to TRBJ2-7; 7 nucleotides align to TRBD1. Germline-derived CDR1 and CDR2 are MNHEY and SVGAGI. V trimming: 6 bases; J trimming: 2 bases; junction bases outside the gene matches: 10. The CDR3 is made up of 15 amino acids. This chain's CDR3 is CASRHEGAGPYEQYF. The CDR3 nucleotides read TGTGCCAGCAGACACGAGGGGGCCGGCCCCTACGAGCAGTACTTC.

The chain links TRBV20-1 to TRBJ2-1; no clear D. Germline CDR1 DFQATT, CDR2 SNEGSKA (reference sequence). The CDR3 has 11 residues. Trimming shortened V by 3 bases and J by 5 bases, and 5 bases separated the two germline ends. The CDR3 loop reads CSASVNNEQFF. In nucleotides, the CDR3 is TGCAGTGCTAGTGTAAACAATGAGCAGTTCTTC.

The chain uses TRBV5-6 and TRBJ2-5, with D possibly TRBD2 on 7 matching bases. Germline CDR1 reads SGHDT; CDR2 reads YYEEEE. Deletions cut 3 bases from V and 5 bases from J, with 17 bases between. CDR3 length equals 15 residues. In DNA, the CDR3 is TGTGCCAGCAGCTCCCCGGGGGGCCTAGGGGAGACCCAGTACTTC. Protein sequence: CASSSPGGLGETQYF.

This chain joins TRBV6-6 and TRBJ2-7, with D perhaps matching TRBD1 (5 bases). CDR1 is MNHNY, CDR2 SVGAGI, per germline (reference sequence). Deletions cut 7 bases from V and 0 bases from J, with 16 bases between. The CDR3 runs to 15 residues. DNA of the CDR3: TGTGCCAGCACGCAGGGTCTAGTGAGCTCCTACGAGCAGTACTTC. This sequence encodes CASTQGLVSSYEQYF.

The gene calls are TRBV27 and TRBJ2-2, with 8 bases that match TRBD1. This CDR3 spans 15 amino acids. Germline trimming cut 6 bases from V and 0 bases from J; bases unmatched to any gene: 3. CDR1 and CDR2 (germline): MNHEY, SMNVEV (reference sequence). The CDR3 spells CASSSGQANTGELFF. CDR3 in DNA: TGTGCCAGCAGCTCGGGACAGGCGAACACCGGGGAGCTGTTTTTT.

The genes are TRBV28 and TRBJ2-5, with D maybe TRBD1 (6 bases). Germline-derived CDR1 and CDR2 are MDHEN and SYDVKM. CDR3 length: 14 residues. V was cut by 11 bases and J by 1 base, with 17 bases left in between. The CDR3 here is CASRGYGRQETQYF. For the CDR3, the DNA is TGTGCCTCAAGGGGGTATGGGCGCCAAGAGACCCAGTACTTC.

V usage is TRBV2 and J usage is TRBJ2-3, with 11 bases identical to TRBD2. V dropped 4 bases and J dropped 4; count of bases not matched to a gene: 4. This CDR3 is 15 amino acids long. The germline V gene encodes CDR1 SNHLY and CDR2 FYNNEI. CDR3 nucleotides: TGTGCCAGCAGTGTAGTAGCGGGGGGGGCAGATACGCAGTATTTT. It codes for CASSVVAGGADTQYF.

This clone has just one count. The V call is TRBV6-5, the J call TRBJ2-2; the D gene is possibly TRBD2 (6 bases). Germline V gene sequence: CDR1 MNHEY, CDR2 SVGAGI. Trimming removed 6 bases from V and 6 bases from J, with 11 bases in between. This CDR3 region has 13 residues. The CDR3, as DNA: TGTGCCAGCAGATATCCGGGGGCCGGGGAGCTGTTTTTT. Its translation is CASRYPGAGELFF.

The V and J genes are TRBV2 and TRBJ2-5; 11 bases map to TRBD2. The germline CDR1 and CDR2 sequences are SNHLY and FYNNEI. Germline trimming cut 4 bases from V and 1 base from J; bases unmatched to any gene: 11. The CDR3 runs 18 residues. DNA for the CDR3: TGTGCCAGCAGTGTATTAGCCGGACTAGCGGGCCGCCAAGAGACCCAGTACTTC. It is translated as CASSVLAGLAGRQETQYF.

V and J are TRBV4-1 and TRBJ1-4; weak D call: TRBD1 (6 bases). The CDR3 is made up of 17 amino acids. CDR1 is MGHRA and CDR2 is YSYEKL in the germline V gene. V was trimmed by 6 bases and J by 0 bases, leaving 17 bases between them. In nucleotides, the CDR3 is TGCGCCAGCAGACCGCAGGGGAGACGCGCAACTAATGAAAAACTGTTTTTT. Translated, it gives CASRPQGRRATNEKLFF.

The chain employs TRBV25-1 and TRBJ2-1; tentative D call: TRBD1 (6 bases). V was shortened by 3 bases and J by 5 bases, with 8 bases between the two germline ends. Germline loops: CDR1 MGHDK, CDR2 SYGVNS. This CDR3 region has 13 residues. DNA for the CDR3: TGTGCCAGCAGTGAGCCAGGGGACAATGAGCAGTTCTTC. This codes for CASSEPGDNEQFF.

The genes are TRBV21-1 and TRBJ1-3. TRBV21-1 is reported as a pseudogene. CDR3 length equals 19 residues. The CDR3 reads CASSPTGLTRQDSGNTIYF. In DNA, the CDR3 is TGTGCCAGCAGCCCCACGGGACTAACACGACAAGACTCTGGAAACACCATATATTTT.

The V and J genes are TRBV6-5 and TRBJ2-3, with TRBD1 as a possible D gene (5 bases). The CDR3 sequence is 14 residues long. V was pared by 9 bases and J by 0 bases, with 13 bases between. The germline V gene encodes CDR1 MNHEY and CDR2 SVGAGI. This CDR3 reads CASKGATSTDTQYF. CDR3 bases: TGTGCCAGTAAAGGGGCTACTAGCACAGATACGCAGTATTTT.

The J gene is TRBJ2-4, the V gene TRBV4-1; 10 bases match TRBD2. The CDR3 spans 18 residues. CDR1 is MGHRA and CDR2 is YSYEKL in the germline V gene. V gave up 3 bases and J gave up 1 base; unmatched junction bases: 9. This CDR3 is CASSQERGGLSAKNIQYF. CDR3 coding DNA: TGCGCCAGCAGCCAGGAGCGGGGGGGCCTTTCTGCCAAAAACATTCAGTACTTC.